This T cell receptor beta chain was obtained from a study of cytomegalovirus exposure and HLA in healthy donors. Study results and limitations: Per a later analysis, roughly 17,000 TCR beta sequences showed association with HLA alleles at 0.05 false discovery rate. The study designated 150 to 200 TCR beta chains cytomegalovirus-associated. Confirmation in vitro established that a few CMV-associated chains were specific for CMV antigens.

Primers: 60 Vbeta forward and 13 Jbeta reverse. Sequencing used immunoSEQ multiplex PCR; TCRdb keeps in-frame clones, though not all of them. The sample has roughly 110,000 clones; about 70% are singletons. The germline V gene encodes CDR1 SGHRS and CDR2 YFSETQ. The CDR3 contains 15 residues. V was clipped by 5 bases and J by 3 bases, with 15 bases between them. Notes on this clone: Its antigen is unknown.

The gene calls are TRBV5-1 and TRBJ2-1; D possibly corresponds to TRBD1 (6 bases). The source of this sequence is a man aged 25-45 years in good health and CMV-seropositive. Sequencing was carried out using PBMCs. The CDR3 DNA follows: TGCGCCAGCAGATTCAGGGGTGGGGACTACAATGAGCAGTTCTTC. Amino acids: CASRFRGGDYNEQFF.